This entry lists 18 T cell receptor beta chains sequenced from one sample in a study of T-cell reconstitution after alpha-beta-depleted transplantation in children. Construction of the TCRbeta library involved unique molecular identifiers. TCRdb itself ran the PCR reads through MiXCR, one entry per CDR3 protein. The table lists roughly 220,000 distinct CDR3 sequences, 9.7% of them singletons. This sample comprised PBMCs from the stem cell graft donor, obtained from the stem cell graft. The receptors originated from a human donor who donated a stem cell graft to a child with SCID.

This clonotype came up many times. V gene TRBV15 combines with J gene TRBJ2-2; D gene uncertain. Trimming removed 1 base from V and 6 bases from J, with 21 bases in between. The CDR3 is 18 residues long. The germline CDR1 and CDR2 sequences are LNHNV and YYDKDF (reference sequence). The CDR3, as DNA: TGTGCCACCAGCAGAGGGGGTATAAGTTATCCTCGGCCCGGGGAGCTGTTTTTT. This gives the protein CATSRGGISYPRPGELFF.

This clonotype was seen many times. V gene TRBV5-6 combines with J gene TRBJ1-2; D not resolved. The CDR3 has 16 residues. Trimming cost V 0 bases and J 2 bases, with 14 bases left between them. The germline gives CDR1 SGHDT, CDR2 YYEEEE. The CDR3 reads CASSLEATPTNYGYTF. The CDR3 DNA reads TGTGCCAGCAGCTTGGAGGCGACACCTACCAACTATGGCTACACCTTC.

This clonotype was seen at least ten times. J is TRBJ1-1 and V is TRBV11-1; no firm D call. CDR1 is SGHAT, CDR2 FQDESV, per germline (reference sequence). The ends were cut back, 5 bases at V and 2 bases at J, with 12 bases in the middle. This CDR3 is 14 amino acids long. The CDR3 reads CASSTREGNTEAFF. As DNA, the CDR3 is TGTGCCAGCAGCACAAGGGAGGGTAACACTGAAGCTTTCTTT.

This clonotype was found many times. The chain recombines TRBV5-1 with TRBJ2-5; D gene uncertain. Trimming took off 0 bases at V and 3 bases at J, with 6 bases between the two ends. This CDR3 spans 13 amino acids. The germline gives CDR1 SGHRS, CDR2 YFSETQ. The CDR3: CASSLGSKETQYF. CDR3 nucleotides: TGCGCCAGCAGCTTGGGTTCCAAAGAGACCCAGTACTTC.

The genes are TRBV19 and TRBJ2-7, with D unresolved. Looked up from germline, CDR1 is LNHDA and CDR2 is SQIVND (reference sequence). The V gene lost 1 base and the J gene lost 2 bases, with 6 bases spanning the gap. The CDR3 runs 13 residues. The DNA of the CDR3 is TGTGCCAGTAGTATAGCGCTTGCCTACGAGCAGTACTTC. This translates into CASSIALAYEQYF.

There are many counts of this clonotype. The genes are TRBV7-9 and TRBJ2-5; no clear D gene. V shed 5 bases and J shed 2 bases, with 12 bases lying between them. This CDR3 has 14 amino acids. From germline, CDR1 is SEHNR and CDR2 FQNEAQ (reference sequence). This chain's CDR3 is CASSAALVQETQYF. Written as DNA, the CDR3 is TGTGCCAGCAGCGCTGCCCTAGTTCAAGAGACCCAGTACTTC. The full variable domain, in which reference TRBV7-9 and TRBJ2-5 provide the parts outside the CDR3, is DTGVSQNPRHKITKRGQNVTFRCDPISEHNRLYWYRQTLGQGPEFLTYFQNEAQLEKSRLLSDRFSAERPKGSFSTLEIQRTEQGDSAMYLCASSAALVQETQYFGPGTRLLVL.

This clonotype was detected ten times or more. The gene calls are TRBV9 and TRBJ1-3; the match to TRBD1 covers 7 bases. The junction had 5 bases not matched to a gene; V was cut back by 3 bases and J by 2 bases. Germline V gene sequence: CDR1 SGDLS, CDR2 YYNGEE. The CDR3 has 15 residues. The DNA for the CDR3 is TGTGCCAGCAGCGCGCCAGGGACAGCTGGAAACACCATATATTTT. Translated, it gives CASSAPGTAGNTIYF.

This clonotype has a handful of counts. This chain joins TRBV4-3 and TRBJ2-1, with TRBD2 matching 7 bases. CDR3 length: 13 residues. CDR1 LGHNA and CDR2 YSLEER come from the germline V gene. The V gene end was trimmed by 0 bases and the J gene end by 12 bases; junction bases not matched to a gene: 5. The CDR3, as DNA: TGCGCCAGCAGCCAAGAACCCGGCGGGGGGCAGTTCTTC. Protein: CASSQEPGGGQFF.

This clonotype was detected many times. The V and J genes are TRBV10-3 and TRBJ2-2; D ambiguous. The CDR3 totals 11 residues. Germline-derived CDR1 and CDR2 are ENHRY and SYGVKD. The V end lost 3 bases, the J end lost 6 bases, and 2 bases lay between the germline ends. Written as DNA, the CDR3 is TGTGCCATCAGTGATTCCGGGGAGCTGTTTTTT. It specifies CAISDSGELFF.

The CDR3 region has the DNA TGCGCCAGCAGCCAAGGCTTCCCGGGACTAGCGGGGGGGTATCGGACCTACGAGCAGTACTTC. This codes for CASSQGFPGLAGGYRTYEQYF. The genes are TRBV4-1 and TRBJ2-7, with TRBD2 identical over 16 bases. CDR3 length: 21 amino acids. V lost 1 base to trimming and J lost 2 bases; unmatched junction nucleotides: 14. Per the germline V gene, CDR1 is MGHRA and CDR2 is YSYEKL.

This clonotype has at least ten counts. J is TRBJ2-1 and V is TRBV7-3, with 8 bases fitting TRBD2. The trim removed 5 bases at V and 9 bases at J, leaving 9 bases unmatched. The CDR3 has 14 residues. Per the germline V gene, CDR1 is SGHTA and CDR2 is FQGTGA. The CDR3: CASSLDQSGGEQFF. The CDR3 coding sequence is TGTGCCAGCAGCCTAGACCAAAGCGGGGGTGAGCAGTTCTTC.

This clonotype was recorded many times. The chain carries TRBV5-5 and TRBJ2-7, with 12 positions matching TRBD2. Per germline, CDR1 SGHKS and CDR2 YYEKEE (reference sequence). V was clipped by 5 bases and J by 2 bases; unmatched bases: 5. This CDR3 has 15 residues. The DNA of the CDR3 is TGTGCCAGCAGAACCGCTAGCGGGGGGGCCTACGAGCAGTACTTC. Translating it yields CASRTASGGAYEQYF.

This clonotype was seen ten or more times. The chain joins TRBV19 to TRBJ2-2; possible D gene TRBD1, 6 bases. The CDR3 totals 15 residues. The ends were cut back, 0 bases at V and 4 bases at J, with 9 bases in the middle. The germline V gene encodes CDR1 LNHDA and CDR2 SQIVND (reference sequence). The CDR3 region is CASSIDRGGTGELFF. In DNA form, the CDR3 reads TGTGCCAGTAGTATAGACAGGGGCGGCACCGGGGAGCTGTTTTTT.

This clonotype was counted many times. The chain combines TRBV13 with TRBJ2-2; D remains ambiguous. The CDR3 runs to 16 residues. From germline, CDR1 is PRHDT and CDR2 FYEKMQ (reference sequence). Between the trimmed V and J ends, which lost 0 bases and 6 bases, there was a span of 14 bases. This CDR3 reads CASSLGPLLAAGELFF. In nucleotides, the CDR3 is TGTGCCAGCAGCTTAGGCCCTCTATTAGCAGCCGGGGAGCTGTTTTTT.

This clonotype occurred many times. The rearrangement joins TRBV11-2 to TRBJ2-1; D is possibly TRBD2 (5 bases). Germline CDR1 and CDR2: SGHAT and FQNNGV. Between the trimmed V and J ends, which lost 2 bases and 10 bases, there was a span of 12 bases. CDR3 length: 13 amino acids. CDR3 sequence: CASSLILAHEQFF. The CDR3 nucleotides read TGTGCCAGCAGCTTAATCCTAGCTCACGAGCAGTTCTTC.

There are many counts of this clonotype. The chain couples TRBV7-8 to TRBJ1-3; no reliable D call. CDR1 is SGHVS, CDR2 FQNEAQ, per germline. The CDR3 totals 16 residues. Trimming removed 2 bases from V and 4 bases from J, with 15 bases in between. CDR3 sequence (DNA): TGTGCCAGCAGCTTATTCGGCAGGAGTCGGGGAAACACCATATATTTT. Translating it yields CASSLFGRSRGNTIYF. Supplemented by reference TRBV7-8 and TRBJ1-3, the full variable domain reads GAGVSQSPRYKVAKRGQDVALRCDPISGHVSLFWYQQALGQGPEFLTYFQNEAQLDKSGLPSDRFFAERPEGSVSTLKIQRTQQEDSAVYLCASSLFGRSRGNTIYFGEGSWLTVV.

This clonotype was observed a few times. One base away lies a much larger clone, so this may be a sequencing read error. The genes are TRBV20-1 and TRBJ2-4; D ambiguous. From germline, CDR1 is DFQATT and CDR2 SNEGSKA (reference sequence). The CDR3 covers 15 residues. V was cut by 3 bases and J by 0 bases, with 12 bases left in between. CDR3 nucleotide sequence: TGCAGTGCTAGCGTGGACGGAGCAGCCAAAAACATTCAGTACTTC. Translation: CSASVDGAAKNIQYF.

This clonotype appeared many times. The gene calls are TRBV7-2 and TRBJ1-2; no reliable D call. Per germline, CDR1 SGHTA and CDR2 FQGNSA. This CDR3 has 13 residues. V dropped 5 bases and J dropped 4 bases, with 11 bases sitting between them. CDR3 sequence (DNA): TGTGCCAGCAGCCCGCCGGCAGGCTATGGCTACACCTTC. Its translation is CASSPPAGYGYTF.